This T cell receptor (beta chain) emerged from a study of regulatory T cells in long-lasting Graves disease. Study findings and constraints: Persistent Graves' cases showed lower TCR diversity than newly diagnosed cases.

Germline CDR1 MDHEN, CDR2 SYDVKM. Germline trimming cut 4 bases from V and 0 bases from J; bases unmatched to any gene: 12. There are 19 residues in the CDR3. This clonotype was seen a few times. Antigen unknown. Sample time point: persistent/refractory GD, antithyroid drugs over 5 years with positive TRAb. After RNA was extracted from PBMCs, the TCR library was made from it. Combining iRepertoire HTBI primers with Arm-PCR of CDR3 regions, the authors built TCR beta libraries. TCRdb re-analysed the multiplex PCR reads in MiXCR, keeping a single row per CDR3 protein. The sample lists 700,000 or so distinct CDR3 sequences; 25% to 30% were seen once.

The material was peripheral blood mononuclear cells (PBMCs), obtained when the disease was refractory, from a patient treated with antithyroid drugs. This TCR came from a female donor with Graves disease. The J gene is TRBJ1-6, the V gene TRBV28, with 7 bases lining up with TRBD1. The CDR3 here is CASSSGQTNSSSYNSPLHF. The CDR3 DNA sequence: TGTGCCAGCAGTTCGGGACAGACTAACAGTAGCTCCTATAATTCACCCCTCCACTTT.